The 16 T cell receptor beta chains below come from one sample, sequenced in a study of human T cells and chemical hapten exposure. MiXCR, applied by TCRdb to the RACE reads, yields one record per CDR3 protein. The sample has about 380,000 distinct CDR3 sequences; approximately 5% are singletons. Documented time point: patch test 1, 2 weeks after DPC sensitization. Noted treatment: therapeutic diphenylcyclopropenone sensitization with weekly scalp DPC. The starting material was whole blood, obtained in connection with sensitization to the hapten diphenylcyclopropenone (DPC). These receptors all stem from a woman aged 45-59 years with alopecia areata. Some clones in this sample may be carry-over from other donors' samples.

The chain has TRBV7-8 and TRBJ1-5; D gene unclear. The V and J ends lost 8 bases and 0 bases respectively, with 14 bases between them. Germline CDR1 is SGHVS and CDR2 is FQNEAQ. This CDR3 has 15 amino acids. The CDR3 reads CASSTGEGSNQPQHF. The CDR3 bases are TGTGCCAGCTCCACCGGAGAGGGTAGCAATCAGCCCCAGCATTTT. Looking up the rest from reference TRBV7-8 and TRBJ1-5 gives the full variable domain: GAGVSQSPRYKVAKRGQDVALRCDPISGHVSLFWYQQALGQGPEFLTYFQNEAQLDKSGLPSDRFFAERPEGSVSTLKIQRTQQEDSAVYLCASSTGEGSNQPQHFGDGTRLSIL.

In its sample, this clonotype was seen a few times. The J gene is TRBJ2-3, the V gene TRBV29-1, with 10 bases aligning to TRBD1. In germline, CDR1 is SQVTM, CDR2 ANQGSEA. With 4 bases clipped from V and 4 bases from J, the junction kept 14 bases outside the gene matches. This CDR3 is 17 amino acids long. The CDR3 protein is CSVGGEFGTGAPDTQYF. CDR3 DNA sequence: TGCAGCGTTGGGGGGGAGTTCGGGACAGGGGCCCCAGATACGCAGTATTTT.

This clonotype was seen more than once but under ten times. The chain links TRBV19 to TRBJ2-1, with D maybe TRBD2 (5 bases). This CDR3 has 14 residues. Looked up from germline, CDR1 is LNHDA and CDR2 is SQIVND (reference sequence). The V and J ends lost 6 bases and 1 base respectively, with 10 bases between them. The DNA of the CDR3 is TGTGCCAGTAGCCCCGGGAATTCCTACAATGAGCAGTTCTTC. This sequence encodes CASSPGNSYNEQFF.

The rearrangement uses TRBV15 and TRBJ2-3; D not certain. V shed 3 bases and J shed 2 bases, with 6 bases lying between them. The CDR3 loop spans 13 amino acids. The germline CDR1 and CDR2 sequences are LNHNV and YYDKDF (reference sequence). The DNA of the CDR3 is TGTGCCACCAGCAGCAGATCCACAGATACGCAGTATTTT. Its protein is CATSSRSTDTQYF. Combining the CDR3 with reference TRBV15 and TRBJ2-3 gives the whole variable domain DAMVIQNPRYQVTQFGKPVTLSCSQTLNHNVMYWYQQKSSQAPKLLFHYYDKDFNNEADTPDNFQSRRPNTSFCFLDIRSPGLGDTAMYLCATSSRSTDTQYFGPGTRLTVL.

This clonotype showed up many times. The chain couples TRBV7-9 to TRBJ1-6; no clear D gene. V gave up 1 base and J gave up 8 bases, with 3 bases separating them. Germline loops: CDR1 SEHNR, CDR2 FQNEAQ (reference sequence). CDR3 length: 12 residues. For the CDR3, the DNA is TGTGCCAGCAGCTTAGGGGATTCACCCCTCCACTTT. Amino acids: CASSLGDSPLHF.

In its sample, this clonotype was seen many times. J is TRBJ2-3 and V is TRBV10-2; TRBD1 might be the D (5 bases). Trimming stripped 4 bases from V and 1 base from J, with 9 bases between. Germline lookup yields CDR1 WSHSY and CDR2 SAAADI. CDR3 length: 14 amino acids. The CDR3: CASSGLQGTDTQYF. The CDR3 DNA reads as TGCGCCAGCAGTGGGTTACAGGGCACAGATACGCAGTATTTT.

There are many counts of this clonotype. CDR3 DNA: TGCAGTGCTCCGCCCCGACAGGGCATAGACGTACACTATGGCTACACCTTC. It is translated as CSAPPRQGIDVHYGYTF. The chain has TRBV20-1 and TRBJ1-2; the match to TRBD1 covers 7 bases. With V trimmed by 5 bases and J by 3 bases, 18 bases remained unmatched. Germline V gene sequence: CDR1 DFQATT, CDR2 SNEGSKA (reference sequence). The CDR3 covers 17 residues.

V usage is TRBV10-3 and J usage is TRBJ2-7; D might be TRBD1 (6 bases). There are 12 residues in the CDR3. V was pared by 5 bases and J by 4 bases, with 9 bases between. Germline CDR1 is ENHRY and CDR2 is SYGVKD. DNA for the CDR3: TGTGCCATCAGTATCACAGGGTACGAGCAGTACTTC. It specifies CAISITGYEQYF.

This clonotype was detected many times. The chain links TRBV6-1 to TRBJ1-5; D perhaps matches TRBD1 (6 bases). V was cut by 7 bases and J by 7 bases, with 17 bases left in between. The CDR3 sequence is 14 residues long. The germline gives CDR1 MNHNS, CDR2 SASEGT. The CDR3 region is CASTGTNFQQPQHF. The CDR3, as DNA: TGTGCCAGCACTGGGACAAACTTTCAACAGCCCCAGCATTTT.

In its sample, this clonotype was seen many times. The chain has TRBV3-1 and TRBJ1-3; D unclear. V shed 2 bases and J shed 0 bases, with 8 bases lying between them. This CDR3 region has 15 residues. Germline-derived CDR1 and CDR2 are LGHDT and YNNKEL (reference sequence). The CDR3, as DNA: TGTGCCAGCAGCCAACCGGGGAGCTCTGGAAACACCATATATTTT. Its protein product is CASSQPGSSGNTIYF.

The chain links TRBV12-3 or TRBV12-4 to TRBJ1-2; D is possibly TRBD1 (6 bases). Trimming removed 6 bases at V and 0 bases at J, with 17 bases between. The CDR3 length is 16 residues. The CDR3 loop is CASSLTGSGTNYGYTF. CDR3 nucleotide sequence: TGTGCCAGCAGCTTAACAGGGTCTGGGACTAACTATGGCTACACCTTC.

Only a few counts were recorded for this clonotype. CDR3 residues: CASSLLLGRAYEQYF. The CDR3 DNA reads TGTGCCAGCAGTTTATTACTCGGGAGGGCCTACGAGCAGTACTTC. V gene TRBV27 combines with J gene TRBJ2-7; the match to TRBD2 covers 8 bases. Unmatched junction bases numbered 4, after V lost 1 base and J lost 2 bases. The CDR3 totals 15 residues. CDR1 and CDR2 (germline): MNHEY, SMNVEV (reference sequence).

This clonotype was observed at least ten times. V and J are TRBV12-5 and TRBJ2-3, with a weak D call TRBD1 (5 bases). V lost 1 base, J lost 2 bases, and 13 bases lay in between. CDR1 is LGHNT and CDR2 is FRNRAP in the germline V gene. This CDR3 is built from 16 residues. DNA of the CDR3: TGTGCTAGTGGTTTGGCCCCAGGGTCTTACACAGATACGCAGTATTTT. Translating it yields CASGLAPGSYTDTQYF.

This clonotype appeared many times. The CDR3 spells CASSQEIAGQGVHEQYF. CDR3 sequence (DNA): TGCGCCAGCAGCCAAGAGATAGCAGGGCAGGGTGTTCACGAGCAGTACTTC. This rearrangement joins TRBV4-3 to TRBJ2-7, with TRBD1 as a possible D gene (5 bases). V gave up 0 bases and J gave up 5 bases, with 20 bases separating them. Germline V lookup: CDR1 LGHNA, CDR2 YSLEER. The CDR3 contains 17 residues.

V usage is TRBV10-1 and J usage is TRBJ2-1, with TRBD2 matching 9 bases. J gave up 3 bases and V 2 bases, and 2 bases lay outside the gene matches. Germline CDR1 reads WNHNN; CDR2 reads SYGVQD (reference sequence). The CDR3 is made up of 15 amino acids. The CDR3 spells CASSEVSGSYNEQFF. DNA of the CDR3: TGCGCCAGCAGTGAGGTTAGCGGGAGCTACAATGAGCAGTTCTTC.

The sample holds a few counts of this clonotype. This sequence joins TRBV3-1 and TRBJ2-1, with TRBD1 matching 9 bases. Per germline, CDR1 LGHDT and CDR2 YNNKEL (reference sequence). J gave up 4 bases and V 4 bases, and 8 bases lay outside the gene matches. The CDR3 sequence is 16 residues long. CDR3 amino acids: CASSPRRGQGYNEQFF. CDR3 DNA: TGTGCCAGCAGCCCTCGGCGGGGACAGGGATACAATGAGCAGTTCTTC.